This TCR beta chain is drawn from a study of blood T cell repertoires in COVID-19. Repertoires were generated with immunoSEQ multiplex PCR, while TCRdb's copy carries only in-frame clones and drops some. The table shows about 220,000 clones, with approximately 83% occurring only once. This clone was observed a single time. The study recruited people aged roughly 18 to 95 years across under 25 US areas. Sequencing input: PBMCs or T cells enriched from blood (not recorded which). The TCR sequence derives from a woman aged 40 to 55 with acute COVID-19.

The CDR3 protein is CASSFGEGRETQYF. As DNA, the CDR3 is TGTGCCAGCAGCTTTGGGGAGGGAAGGGAGACCCAGTACTTC. The chain links TRBV7-9 to TRBJ2-5; 7 bases agree with TRBD2. Trimming removed 3 bases from V and 5 bases from J; junction bases left unmatched: 6. The germline V gene encodes CDR1 SEHNR and CDR2 FQNEAQ (reference sequence). The CDR3 totals 14 residues.